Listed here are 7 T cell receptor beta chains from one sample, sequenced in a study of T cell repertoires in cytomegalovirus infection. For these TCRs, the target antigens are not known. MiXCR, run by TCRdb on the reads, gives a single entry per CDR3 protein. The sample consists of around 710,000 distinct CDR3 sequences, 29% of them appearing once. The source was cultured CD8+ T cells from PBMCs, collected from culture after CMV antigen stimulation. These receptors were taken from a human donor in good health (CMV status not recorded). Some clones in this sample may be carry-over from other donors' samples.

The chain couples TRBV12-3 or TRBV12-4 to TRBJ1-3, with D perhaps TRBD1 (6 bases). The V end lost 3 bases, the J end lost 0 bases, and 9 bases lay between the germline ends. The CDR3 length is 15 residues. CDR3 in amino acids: CASSLGQFSGNTIYF. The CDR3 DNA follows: TGTGCCAGCAGTTTGGGACAATTCTCTGGAAACACCATATATTTT.

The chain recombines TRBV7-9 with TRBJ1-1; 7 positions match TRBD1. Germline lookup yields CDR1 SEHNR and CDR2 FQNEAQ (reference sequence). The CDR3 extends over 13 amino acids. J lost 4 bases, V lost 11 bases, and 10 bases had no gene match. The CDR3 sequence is CADSLGQATEAFF. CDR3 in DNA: TGTGCCGACTCCCTAGGACAGGCCACTGAAGCTTTCTTT.

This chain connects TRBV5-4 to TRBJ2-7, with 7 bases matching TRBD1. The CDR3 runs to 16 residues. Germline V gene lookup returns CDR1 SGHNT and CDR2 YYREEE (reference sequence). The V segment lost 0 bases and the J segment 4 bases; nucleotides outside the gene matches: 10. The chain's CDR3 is CASSLEAGTASYEQYF. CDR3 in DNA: TGTGCCAGCAGCTTGGAGGCTGGGACAGCGAGTTACGAGCAGTACTTC.

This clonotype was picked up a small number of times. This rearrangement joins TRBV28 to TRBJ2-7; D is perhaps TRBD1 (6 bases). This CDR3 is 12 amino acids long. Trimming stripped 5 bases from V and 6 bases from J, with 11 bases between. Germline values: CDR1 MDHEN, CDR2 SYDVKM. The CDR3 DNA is TGTGCCAGCAGTCGGGACAACTCCGAGCAGTACGTC. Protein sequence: CASSRDNSEQYV.

CDR3 bases: TGCGCCAGCAGCCACCGGGACAGGGACGATGAGCAGTTCTTC. This translates into CASSHRDRDDEQFF. The chain uses TRBV5-1 and TRBJ2-1, with TRBD1 identical over 9 bases. The V gene's germline CDR1 is SGHRS and CDR2 YFSETQ. With V trimmed by 4 bases and J by 8 bases, 7 bases remained unmatched. The CDR3 length is 14 residues. Supplemented by reference TRBV5-1 and TRBJ2-1, the full variable domain reads KAGVTQTPRYLIKTRGQQVTLSCSPISGHRSVSWYQQTPGQGLQFLFEYFSETQRNKGNFPGRFSGRQFSNSRSEMNVSTLELGDSALYLCASSHRDRDDEQFFGPGTRLTVL.

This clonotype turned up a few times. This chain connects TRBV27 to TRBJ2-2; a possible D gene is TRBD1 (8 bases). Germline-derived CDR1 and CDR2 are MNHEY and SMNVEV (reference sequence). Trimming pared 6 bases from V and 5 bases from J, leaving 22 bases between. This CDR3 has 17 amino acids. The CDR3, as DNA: TGTGCCAGCAGGGGCCCCTCGGACAGGGAGGGTACCGGGGAGCTGTTTTTT. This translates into CASRGPSDREGTGELFF.

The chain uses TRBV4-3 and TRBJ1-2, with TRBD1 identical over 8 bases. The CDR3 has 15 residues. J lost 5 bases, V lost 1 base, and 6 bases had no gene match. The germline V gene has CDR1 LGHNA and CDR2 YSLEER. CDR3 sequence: CASSQVWGQDYGYTF. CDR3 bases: TGCGCCAGCAGCCAAGTCTGGGGACAGGATTATGGCTACACCTTC.